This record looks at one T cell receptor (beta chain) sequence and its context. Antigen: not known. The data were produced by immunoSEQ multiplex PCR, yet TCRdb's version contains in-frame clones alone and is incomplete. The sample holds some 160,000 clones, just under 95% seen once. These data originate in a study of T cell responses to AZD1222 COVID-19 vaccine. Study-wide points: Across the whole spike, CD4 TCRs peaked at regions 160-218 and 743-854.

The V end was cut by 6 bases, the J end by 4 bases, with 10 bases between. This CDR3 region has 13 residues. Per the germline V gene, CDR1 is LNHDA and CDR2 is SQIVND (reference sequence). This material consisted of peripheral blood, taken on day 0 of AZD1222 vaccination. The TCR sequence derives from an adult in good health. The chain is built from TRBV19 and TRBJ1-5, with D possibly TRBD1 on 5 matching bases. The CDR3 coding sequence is TGTGCCAGTAGCCAAGGGGCAAATCAGCCCCAGCATTTT. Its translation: CASSQGANQPQHF.